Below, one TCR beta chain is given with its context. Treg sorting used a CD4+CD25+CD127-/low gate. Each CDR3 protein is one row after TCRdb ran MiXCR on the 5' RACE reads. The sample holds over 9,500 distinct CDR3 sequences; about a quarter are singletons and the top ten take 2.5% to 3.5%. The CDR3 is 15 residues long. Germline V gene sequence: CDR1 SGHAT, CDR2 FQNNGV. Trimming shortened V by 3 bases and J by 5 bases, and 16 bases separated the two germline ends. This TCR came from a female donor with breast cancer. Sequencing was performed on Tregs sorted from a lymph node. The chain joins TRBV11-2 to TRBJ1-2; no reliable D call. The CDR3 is CASSFSSEAGYGYTF. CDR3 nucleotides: TGTGCCAGCAGCTTCTCGTCGGAAGCGGGGTATGGCTACACCTTC.